This TCR beta chain came from a study of T cell changes during pregnancy in multiple sclerosis. Measured with immunoSEQ multiplex PCR; TCRdb has only the in-frame clones, and not every one. The sample yields some 80,000 clones, roughly 90% seen once. In its sample, this clone was seen a few times. CDR1 is SGHRS and CDR2 is YFSETQ in the germline V gene. The CDR3 is made up of 13 amino acids. V was cut by 0 bases and J by 6 bases, with 10 bases left in between. The sequenced sample was peripheral blood, obtained in the first trimester of pregnancy. This TCR came from a female donor in good health, enrolled as a control in a pregnancy study. The chain uses TRBV5-1 and TRBJ2-7; no reliable D call. CDR3 sequence reads: CASSLGFRAEQYF. The CDR3 DNA follows: TGCGCCAGCAGCTTGGGTTTCCGCGCCGAGCAGTACTTC.